A single sample gave rise to the 20 T cell receptor beta chains below, sequenced in a study of blood T cell repertoires in COVID-19. Produced via immunoSEQ multiplex PCR; TCRdb's table is partial and in-frame only. Of roughly 70,000 clones detected, about 88% appear once; the ten largest clones hold 1.4% to 1.5%. The material sequenced was peripheral blood. These receptors came from a middle-aged man with acute or convalescent COVID-19.

This clone occurred once. The chain recombines TRBV19 with TRBJ1-3, with no clear D. Germline CDR1 and CDR2: LNHDA and SQIVND (reference sequence). The V and J ends lost 10 bases and 0 bases respectively, with 13 bases between them. The CDR3 contains 14 residues. The CDR3 here is CATKQAFSGNTIYF. The CDR3 bases are TGTGCCACCAAGCAAGCCTTCTCTGGAAACACCATATATTTT.

V and J are TRBV24-1 and TRBJ2-1; 7 nucleotides line up with TRBD1. Trimming cost V 0 bases and J 6 bases; bases outside gene matches: 4. CDR3 length equals 15 residues. CDR1 is KGHDR, CDR2 SFDVKD, per germline. The CDR3 region has the DNA TGTGCCACCAGTGATTTGGTTCACAGGGGCAATGAGCAGTTCTTC. The encoded protein is CATSDLVHRGNEQFF.

A few counts support this clone. The chain joins TRBV6-5 to TRBJ1-2; 8 nucleotides agree with TRBD1. V lost 2 bases, J lost 3 bases, and 5 bases stayed unmatched. The CDR3 spans 15 residues. From germline, CDR1 is MNHEY and CDR2 SVGAGI. The CDR3 region is CASSYDGQGYYGYTF. CDR3 DNA sequence: TGTGCCAGCAGTTACGATGGACAGGGTTACTATGGCTACACCTTC.

This chain uses TRBV19 with TRBJ1-4; D is uncertain. The CDR3 consists of 12 residues. Deletions cut 9 bases from V and 3 bases from J, with 8 bases between. Germline V gene lookup returns CDR1 LNHDA and CDR2 SQIVND (reference sequence). The CDR3: CASRGSNEKLFF. Written as DNA, the CDR3 is TGTGCCAGCCGGGGATCTAATGAAAAACTGTTTTTT. The full variable domain, its missing parts supplied by reference TRBV19 and TRBJ1-4, is DGGITQSPKYLFRKEGQNVTLSCEQNLNHDAMYWYRQDPGQGLRLIYYSQIVNDFQKGDIAEGYSVSREKKESFPLTVTSAQKNPTAFYLCASRGSNEKLFFGSGTQLSVL.

The CDR3 DNA is TGTGCCAGCAGCATACCGGGACATAACTATGGCTACACCTTC. Translated: CASSIPGHNYGYTF. The chain employs TRBV9 and TRBJ1-2, with a possible D match to TRBD1 (6 bases). CDR1 SGDLS and CDR2 YYNGEE come from the germline V gene. The V and J ends lost 4 bases and 1 base respectively, with 11 bases between them. The CDR3 runs 14 residues.

The rearrangement links TRBV18 to TRBJ2-7; tentatively, D is TRBD1 (6 bases). Trimming stripped 3 bases from V and 6 bases from J, with 12 bases between. Germline CDR1 and CDR2: KGHSH and LQKENI. The CDR3 spans 13 residues. Here the CDR3 reads CASSPSQGSEQYV. The CDR3 coding sequence is TGTGCCAGCTCACCGTCACAGGGTAGCGAGCAGTACGTC.

This clone was counted a few times. V and J are TRBV9 and TRBJ1-6; 9 bases are shared with TRBD1. CDR1 is SGDLS and CDR2 is YYNGEE in the germline V gene. V lost 5 bases, J lost 11 bases, and 8 bases stayed unmatched. CDR3 length: 14 residues. CDR3 nucleotides: TGTGCCAGCAGGAGGACAGGGGACGGCACACCCCTCCACTTT. Encoded protein: CASRRTGDGTPLHF. Full variable domain (missing parts from reference TRBV9 and TRBJ1-6): DSGVTQTPKHLITATGQRVTLRCSPRSGDLSVYWYQQSLDQGLQFLIQYYNGEERAKGNILERFSAQQFPDLHSELNLSSLELGDSALYFCASRRTGDGTPLHFGNGTRLTVT.

This chain uses TRBV7-3 with TRBJ2-7; D remains unclear. Trimming removed 5 bases at V and 0 bases at J, with 14 bases between. Per germline, CDR1 SGHTA and CDR2 FQGTGA. This CDR3 spans 15 amino acids. In DNA form, the CDR3 reads TGTGCCAGCAGCCCCTCGGCGGCCCCCTCCTACGAGCAGTACTTC. It encodes CASSPSAAPSYEQYF.

The rearrangement links TRBV3-1 (or the pseudogene TRBV3-2) to TRBJ2-7, with 9 positions matching TRBD2. Germline V gene lookup returns CDR1 LGHDT and CDR2 YNNKEL (reference sequence). The CDR3 is 16 residues long. Trimming removed 2 bases from V and 1 base from J; junction bases left unmatched: 6. CDR3 protein: CASSQQIAGASYEQYF. The CDR3 coding sequence is TGTGCCAGCAGCCAACAGATAGCGGGAGCTTCCTACGAGCAGTACTTC.

J is TRBJ1-6 and V is TRBV19, with TRBD1 identical over 7 bases. Germline V gene sequence: CDR1 LNHDA, CDR2 SQIVND (reference sequence). The CDR3 spans 14 residues. After removal of 4 bases from V and 10 bases from J, the junction contained 7 bases not matched to a gene. CDR3 protein: CASSTRQGSSPLHF. CDR3 nucleotides: TGTGCCAGTAGTACCCGACAGGGAAGCTCACCCCTCCACTTT.

The rearrangement links TRBV27 to TRBJ2-5; 9 nucleotides align to TRBD2. CDR3 length: 15 residues. V trimming: 4 bases; J trimming: 1 base; junction bases outside the gene matches: 4. The germline CDR1 and CDR2 sequences are MNHEY and SMNVEV (reference sequence). As DNA, the CDR3 is TGTGCCAGCAGTTCTCTAGCGGGGTCCCAAGAGACCCAGTACTTC. Translating it yields CASSSLAGSQETQYF.

The chain is built from TRBV3-1 (or the pseudogene TRBV3-2) and TRBJ2-7; 7 positions agree with TRBD1. Trimming at V came to 6 bases and at J to 6 bases, leaving 11 bases not matched to a gene. The germline gives CDR1 LGHDT, CDR2 YNNKEL (reference sequence). The CDR3 runs 14 residues. The CDR3 bases are TGTGCCAGCAGATCCTGGGGGACAGATTTCGAGCAGTACTTC. Translating gives CASRSWGTDFEQYF.

The J gene is TRBJ2-3, the V gene TRBV27; a weak D match, TRBD1 (6 bases). Between the trimmed V and J ends, which lost 1 base and 3 bases, there was a span of 17 bases. From germline, CDR1 is MNHEY and CDR2 SMNVEV (reference sequence). CDR3 size: 17 residues. The CDR3 coding sequence is TGTGCCAGCAGTTTATTTCCCGGACAGATATCTACAGATACGCAGTATTTT. It encodes CASSLFPGQISTDTQYF.

The V and J genes are TRBV23-1 and TRBJ2-7; 9 bases are shared with TRBD1. TRBV23-1 is given ORF status, its function remaining uncertain. The V gene end was trimmed by 5 bases and the J gene end by 3 bases; junction bases not matched to a gene: 5. The CDR3 spans 14 residues. CDR3 loop: CASSRQGVNYEQYV. The CDR3 DNA is TGCGCCAGCAGTAGACAGGGGGTGAACTACGAGCAGTACGTC.

The V gene is TRBV19, the J gene TRBJ2-6; a possible D gene is TRBD1 (5 bases). The CDR3 contains 16 residues. Germline CDR1 LNHDA, CDR2 SQIVND (reference sequence). With 5 bases removed from V and 4 bases from J, the gap between germline ends came to 15 bases. The CDR3: CASSFSGFLGANVLTF. Here the CDR3 DNA reads TGTGCCAGTAGTTTCTCAGGGTTTTTGGGGGCCAACGTCCTGACTTTC.

The CDR3 loop is CASSLAGVGNEKLFF. CDR3 in DNA: TGTGCCAGCAGTTTAGCGGGGGTAGGGAATGAAAAACTGTTTTTT. The genes are TRBV27 and TRBJ1-4; a weak D match, TRBD1 (5 bases). Trimming removed 2 bases from V and 5 bases from J, with 12 bases in between. CDR3 length equals 15 residues. Germline V gives CDR1 MNHEY, CDR2 SMNVEV (reference sequence).

The rearrangement links TRBV21-1 to TRBJ1-1. TRBV21-1 is assigned pseudogene status. CDR3 length equals 16 residues. The CDR3 here is CASSKGYVFVRVQAFF. CDR3 coding DNA: TGTGCCAGCAGCAAAGGGTATGTCTTTGTGAGAGTTCAAGCTTTCTTT.

This chain links TRBV28 with TRBJ2-3, with 7 nucleotides matching TRBD2. CDR3 length: 16 residues. Trimming cost V 8 bases and J 5 bases; bases outside gene matches: 16. Germline CDR1 is MDHEN and CDR2 is SYDVKM. CDR3 sequence (DNA): TGTGCCAGCGGTATAGCGGGCCCCCACCGTGGAGATACGCAGTATTTT. It yields the protein CASGIAGPHRGDTQYF. Filled out from reference TRBV28 and TRBJ2-3, the complete variable domain reads DVKVTQSSRYLVKRTGEKVFLECVQDMDHENMFWYRQDPGLGLRLIYFSYDVKMKEKGDIPEGYSVSREKKERFSLILESASTNQTSMYLCASGIAGPHRGDTQYFGPGTRLTVL.

The chain recombines TRBV27 with TRBJ2-3, with TRBD2 matching 9 bases. V was pared by 5 bases and J by 0 bases, with 6 bases of the junction left unmatched. The germline V gene encodes CDR1 MNHEY and CDR2 SMNVEV (reference sequence). The CDR3 spans 16 residues. The CDR3 coding sequence is TGTGCCAGCAGTCGTAGCGGGGGCGCTAGCACAGATACGCAGTATTTT. This sequence encodes CASSRSGGASTDTQYF.

The J gene is TRBJ1-4, the V gene TRBV30; the match to TRBD1 covers 10 bases. Germline V CDR1 and CDR2: GTSNPN, SVGIG (reference sequence). V was pared by 3 bases and J by 3 bases, with 13 bases of the junction left unmatched. CDR3 length equals 18 residues. This chain's CDR3 is CAWSPRPGQGYANEKLFF. The DNA of the CDR3 is TGTGCCTGGAGCCCACGGCCGGGACAGGGGTATGCTAATGAAAAACTGTTTTTT.